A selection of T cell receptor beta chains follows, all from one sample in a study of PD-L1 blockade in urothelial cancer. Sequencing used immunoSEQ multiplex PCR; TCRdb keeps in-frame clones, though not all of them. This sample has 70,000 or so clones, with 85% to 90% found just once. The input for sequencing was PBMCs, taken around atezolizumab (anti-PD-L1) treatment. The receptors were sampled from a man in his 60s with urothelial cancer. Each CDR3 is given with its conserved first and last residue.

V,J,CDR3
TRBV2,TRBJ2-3,CASSWTSGGDTQYF
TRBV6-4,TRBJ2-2,CASSDYLHLAGANTGELFF
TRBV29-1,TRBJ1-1,CSAQGANTEAFF
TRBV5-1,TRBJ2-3,CASSLSSYRTDTQYF
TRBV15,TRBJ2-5,CATSSWDTDPGTQYF
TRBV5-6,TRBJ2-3,CASSSLLQERTDTQYF
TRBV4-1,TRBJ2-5,CASSLEGSAQETQYF
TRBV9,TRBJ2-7,CASSVDVAGPSYEQYF
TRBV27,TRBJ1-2,CASSLSWDSRVGGYTF
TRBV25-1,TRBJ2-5,CASSADRFLETQYF
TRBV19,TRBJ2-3,CASSTRTSGYLTDTQYF
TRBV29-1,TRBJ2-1,CSVEGTSSHEQFF
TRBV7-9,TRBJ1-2,CASSLVMGAGNYGYTF
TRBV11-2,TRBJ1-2,CASSLDVPDRVSRGYTF
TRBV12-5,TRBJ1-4,CASGLAQGAHEKLFF
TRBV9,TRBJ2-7,CASSPQWGDAYEQYF
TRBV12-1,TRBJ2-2,CASSLGLRDRRNTGELFF
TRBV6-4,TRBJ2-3,CASRETQYF
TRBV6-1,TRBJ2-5,CASTSTSGWETQYF
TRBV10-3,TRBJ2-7,CAISAIAGVTPYEQYF
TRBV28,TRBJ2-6,CASSLYSGFSGANVLTF
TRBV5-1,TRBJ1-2,CASSLEPGAYGYTF
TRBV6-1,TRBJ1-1,CASIPVAGRGAFF
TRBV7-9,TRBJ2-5,CASGAGARGETQYF
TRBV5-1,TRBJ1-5,CASSYAGESQPQHF
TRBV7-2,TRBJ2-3,CASSLASGGPQDTQYF
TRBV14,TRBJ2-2,CASSQLRTGWASGELFF
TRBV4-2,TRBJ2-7,CASSQDPGMKQDSYEQYF
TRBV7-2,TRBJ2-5,CASSFGAGLGETQYF
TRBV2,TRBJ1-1,CASSLRGLIGPGPTEAFF
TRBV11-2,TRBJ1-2,CASSPGTGNYGYTF
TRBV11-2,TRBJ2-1,CASSLSWRMDAYNEQFF
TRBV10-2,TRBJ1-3,CASRTGNTIYF
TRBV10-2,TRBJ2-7,CASSEFRSYEQYF
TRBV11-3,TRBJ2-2,CASSSRTGELFF
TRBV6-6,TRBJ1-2,CASSYSPTGTYGYTF
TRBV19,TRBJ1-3,CASSLLGQTGGNTIYF
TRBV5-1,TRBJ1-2,CASSFGQGSGYTF
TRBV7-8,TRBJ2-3,CASSLVASGGKGDTQYF
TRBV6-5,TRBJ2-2,CASTLTYYTTGELFF
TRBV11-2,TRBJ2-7,CASSFDGTGTHEQYF
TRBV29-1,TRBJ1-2,CSVELGTGGRGYTF
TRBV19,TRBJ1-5,CASSISRSLSPQPQHF
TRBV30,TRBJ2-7,CAWGPGLSSYEQYF
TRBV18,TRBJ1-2,CASSPWKGGVYGYTF
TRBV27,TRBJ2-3,CASSFSGTGGTDTQYF
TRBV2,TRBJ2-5,CASSERGKTQYF
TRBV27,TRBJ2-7,CASSLSRGSYEQYF
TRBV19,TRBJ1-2,CASSIGQWQTVGHTF
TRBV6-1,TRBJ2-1,CASSERRTRGVNEQFF
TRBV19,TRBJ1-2,CASSIDRIANYGYTF
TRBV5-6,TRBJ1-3,CASSLGRGQGNTIYF
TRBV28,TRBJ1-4,CASNRVREKLFF
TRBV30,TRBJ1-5,CAWSRTGGGGNQPQHF
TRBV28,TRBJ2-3,CASRPMTSGPGDTQYF
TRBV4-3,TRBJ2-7,CASSQGVGRGYEQYF
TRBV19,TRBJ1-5,CASSRRQGAPNSNQPQHF
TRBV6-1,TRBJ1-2,CASLRGTGASYGYTF
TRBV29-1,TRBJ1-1,CSGHGNTEAFF
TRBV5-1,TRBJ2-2,CASSSRGERGMNTGELFF